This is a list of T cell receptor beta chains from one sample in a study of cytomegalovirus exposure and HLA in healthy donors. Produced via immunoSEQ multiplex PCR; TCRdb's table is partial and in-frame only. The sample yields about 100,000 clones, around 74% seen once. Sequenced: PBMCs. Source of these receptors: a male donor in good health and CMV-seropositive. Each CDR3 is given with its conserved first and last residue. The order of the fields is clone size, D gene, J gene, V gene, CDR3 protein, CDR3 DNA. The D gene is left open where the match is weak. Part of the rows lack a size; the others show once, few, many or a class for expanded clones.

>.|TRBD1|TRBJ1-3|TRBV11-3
CASSTDRGGNTIYF
TGTGCCAGCAGCACCGACAGGGGTGGAAACACCATATATTTT
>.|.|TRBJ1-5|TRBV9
CASSVDGREYNQPQHF
TGTGCCAGCAGCGTAGACGGCAGGGAATACAATCAGCCCCAGCATTTT
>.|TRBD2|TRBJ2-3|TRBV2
CASVYRGGGSDTQYF
TGTGCCAGCGTCTACCGGGGGGGCGGTTCAGATACGCAGTATTTT
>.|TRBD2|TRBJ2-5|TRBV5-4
CASSLAGGETQYF
TGTGCCAGCAGCTTGGCGGGGGGGGAGACCCAGTACTTC
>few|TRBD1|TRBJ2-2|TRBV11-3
CASSLKGTGGLNTGELFF
TGTGCCAGCAGCTTAAAGGGAACAGGGGGCTTGAACACCGGGGAGCTGTTTTTT
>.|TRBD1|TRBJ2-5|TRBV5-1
CASSLAGQGVAQYF
TGCGCCAGCAGCTTGGCTGGACAGGGGGTAGCCCAGTACTTC
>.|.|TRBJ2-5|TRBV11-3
CASSLQGRETQYF
TGTGCCAGCAGTCTACAGGGTAGGGAGACCCAGTACTTC
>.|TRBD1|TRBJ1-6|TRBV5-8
CASSLTGANSPLHF
TGTGCCAGCAGCTTGACAGGGGCTAATTCACCCCTCCACTTT
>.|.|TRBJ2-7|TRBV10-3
CAISRDKPYEQYF
TGTGCCATCAGTCGGGACAAGCCCTACGAGCAGTACTTC
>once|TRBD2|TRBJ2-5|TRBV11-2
CASSLSGEGTQYF
TGTGCCAGCAGCTTGAGCGGGGAGGGGACCCAGTACTTC
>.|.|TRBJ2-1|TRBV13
CASSDQTGEGEQFF
TGTGCCAGCAGCGACCAGACAGGGGAGGGTGAGCAGTTCTTC
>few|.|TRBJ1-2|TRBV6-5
CASSYGAGLGGYTF
TGTGCCAGCAGTTACGGCGCAGGGCTGGGTGGCTACACCTTC
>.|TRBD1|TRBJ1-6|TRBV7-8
CASSLGDRQSYNSPLHF
TGTGCCAGCAGCTTAGGGGACAGGCAATCCTATAATTCACCCCTCCACTTT
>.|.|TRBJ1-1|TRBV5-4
CASSLDRGNTEAFF
TGTGCCAGCAGCTTGGATCGGGGGAACACTGAAGCTTTCTTT
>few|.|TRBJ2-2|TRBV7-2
CASSPRTGELFF
TGTGCCAGCAGCCCCCGTACCGGGGAGCTGTTTTTT
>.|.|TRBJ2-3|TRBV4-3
CASSQTQRHTDTQYF
TGCGCCAGCAGCCAAACACAACGACACACAGATACGCAGTATTTT
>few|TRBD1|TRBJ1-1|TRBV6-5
CASSYDRAWAEAFF
TGTGCCAGCAGTTACGACAGGGCCTGGGCTGAAGCTTTCTTT
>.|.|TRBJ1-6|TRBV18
CASSPSQVGSSYNSPLHF
TGTGCCAGCTCACCATCGCAGGTCGGAAGCTCCTATAATTCACCCCTCCACTTT
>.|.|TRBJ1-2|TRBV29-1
CSVDGGNGYTF
TGCAGCGTCGACGGGGGGAACGGCTACACCTTC
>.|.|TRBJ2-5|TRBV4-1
CASSQWQGVETQYF
TGCGCCAGCAGCCAATGGCAGGGCGTGGAGACCCAGTACTTC
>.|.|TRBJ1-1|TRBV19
CASIMNVGGNTEAFF
TGTGCCAGTATCATGAACGTGGGGGGGAACACTGAAGCTTTCTTT
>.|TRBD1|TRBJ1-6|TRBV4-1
CASSQPGQGSPLHF
TGCGCCAGCAGCCAACCCGGACAGGGATCACCCCTCCACTTT
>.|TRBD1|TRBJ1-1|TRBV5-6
CASTLWTGRTEAFF
TGTGCCAGCACGCTATGGACAGGGCGGACTGAAGCTTTCTTT
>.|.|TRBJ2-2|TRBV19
CASIGQGMIGPSMKNTGELFF
TGTGCCAGTATAGGTCAGGGGATGATAGGGCCCAGCATGAAGAACACCGGGGAGCTGTTTTTT
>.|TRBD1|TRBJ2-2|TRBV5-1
CASSLPTGWAGELFF
TGCGCCAGCAGCCTGCCGACAGGGTGGGCCGGGGAGCTGTTTTTT
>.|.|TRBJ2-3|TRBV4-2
CASSEGGDPSADTQYF
TGTGCCAGCAGCGAAGGGGGGGACCCAAGCGCAGATACGCAGTATTTT
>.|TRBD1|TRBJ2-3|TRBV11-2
CASRTQGATDTQYF
TGTGCCAGCAGAACGCAGGGGGCCACAGATACGCAGTATTTT
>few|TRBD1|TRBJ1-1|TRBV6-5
CASSSPDRGNTEAFF
TGTGCCAGCAGTTCCCCCGACAGGGGGAACACTGAAGCTTTCTTT
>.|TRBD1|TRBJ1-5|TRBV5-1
CASSLDRGSLPQHF
TGCGCCAGCAGCCTGGACAGGGGCAGTCTGCCCCAGCATTTT
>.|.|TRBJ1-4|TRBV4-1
CASSQFTGNTEKLFF
TGCGCCAGCAGCCAATTTACAGGGAATACTGAAAAACTGTTTTTT
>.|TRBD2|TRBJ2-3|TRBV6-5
CASSAGTSLRNTQYF
TGTGCCAGCAGCGCCGGGACTAGTCTTAGGAATACGCAGTATTTT
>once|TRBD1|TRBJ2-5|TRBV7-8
CASSLASGTAQETQYF
TGTGCCAGCAGCTTAGCATCGGGGACAGCCCAAGAGACCCAGTACTTC
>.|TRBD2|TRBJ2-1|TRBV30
CAWSVWGGVVNEQFF
TGTGCCTGGAGTGTATGGGGGGGAGTGGTCAATGAGCAGTTCTTC
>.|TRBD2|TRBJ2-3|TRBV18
CASSPTASGAGDTQYF
TGTGCCAGCTCACCAACGGCTAGCGGGGCTGGAGATACGCAGTATTTT
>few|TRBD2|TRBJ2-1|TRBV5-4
CASSSPAGGDEQFF
TGTGCCAGCAGCTCCCCGGCCGGGGGGGATGAGCAGTTCTTC
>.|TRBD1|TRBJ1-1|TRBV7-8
CASSLEKGQGPTEAFF
TGTGCCAGCAGCTTAGAAAAGGGACAGGGCCCCACTGAAGCTTTCTTT
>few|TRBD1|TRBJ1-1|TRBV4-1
CASSQLKTGTASPEAFF
TGCGCCAGCAGCCAACTTAAGACCGGGACAGCGTCCCCTGAAGCTTTCTTT
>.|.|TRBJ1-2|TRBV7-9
CASSLGGKGYTF
TGTGCCAGCAGCTTAGGAGGGAAGGGCTACACCTTC
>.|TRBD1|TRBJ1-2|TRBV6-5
CASSLGQGVSRETF
TGTGCCAGCAGTCTTGGACAGGGTGTCTCAAGGGAGACCTTC
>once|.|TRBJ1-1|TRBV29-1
CSVDPRGNTEAFF
TGCAGCGTTGATCCCAGGGGGAACACTGAAGCTTTCTTT
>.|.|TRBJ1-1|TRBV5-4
CASNPPGVTEAFF
TGTGCCAGCAACCCTCCCGGAGTCACTGAAGCTTTCTTT
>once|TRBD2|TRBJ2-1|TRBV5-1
CASSFPSGGGYNEQFF
TGCGCCAGCAGCTTCCCTAGCGGGGGTGGTTACAATGAGCAGTTCTTC
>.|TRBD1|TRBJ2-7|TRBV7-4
CASSSILPGQGPYEQYF
TGTGCCAGCAGCTCAATTTTACCGGGACAGGGTCCTTACGAGCAGTACTTC
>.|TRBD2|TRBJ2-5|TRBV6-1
CASRTGGPMETQYF
TGTGCCAGCAGAACGGGGGGGCCAATGGAGACCCAGTACTTC
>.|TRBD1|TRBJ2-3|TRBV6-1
CASNEGAETDTQYF
TGTGCCAGCAATGAGGGGGCGGAGACAGATACGCAGTATTTT
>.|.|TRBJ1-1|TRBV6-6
CASSFKQGFDTEAFF
TGTGCCAGCAGTTTCAAACAGGGCTTCGACACTGAAGCTTTCTTT
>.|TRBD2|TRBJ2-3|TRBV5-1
CASSLVAGNTDTQYF
TGCGCCAGCAGCTTGGTAGCGGGGAACACAGATACGCAGTATTTT
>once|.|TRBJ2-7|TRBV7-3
CASSLSGGSEQYF
TGTGCCAGCAGCTTAAGTGGGGGGTCCGAGCAGTACTTC
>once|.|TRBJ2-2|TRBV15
CATSRGQPKTIISGELFF
TGTGCCACCAGCAGAGGACAACCTAAGACAATCATCAGCGGGGAGCTGTTTTTT
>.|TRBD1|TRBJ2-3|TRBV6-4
CASSLSTGRADTQYF
TGTGCCAGCAGTCTGTCGACAGGGCGTGCGGATACGCAGTATTTT
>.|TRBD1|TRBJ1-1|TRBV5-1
CASSQDGQGVLAEAFF
TGCGCCAGCAGCCAAGATGGACAGGGTGTTTTGGCTGAAGCTTTCTTT